Listed below are T cell receptor beta chains from one sample, sequenced in a study of T cell repertoires in cytomegalovirus infection. TCRdb independently ran MiXCR on the reads; one entry per CDR3 protein. The sample shows about 300,000 distinct CDR3 sequences, over 20% of them seen only once. Input material: PBMCs. The receptors originated from a human donor in good health (CMV status not recorded). Some clones in this sample may be carry-over from other donors' samples. Each CDR3 is given without its conserved first and last residue. Fields, in order: V gene, J gene, CDR3 protein.

>TRBV6-1|TRBJ2-5
ASGGQRVKTQY
>TRBV7-2|TRBJ2-3
ASSLSASGSGDTQY
>TRBV20-1|TRBJ2-3
SARDHRGPTDTQY
>TRBV12-3/TRBV12-4|TRBJ2-1
ASSFSGTPNEQF
>TRBV5-8|TRBJ2-5
ASSLSLGALPQETQY
>TRBV7-9|TRBJ2-2
ASSLIVQAGELF
>TRBV11-2|TRBJ2-5
ASSLNRRQETQY
>TRBV28|TRBJ1-2
ASSLYGGSYGYT
>TRBV9|TRBJ1-6
ASSMGQYNSPLH
>TRBV5-1|TRBJ1-6
ASSFNAGGDSPLH
>TRBV11-2|TRBJ2-1
ASSLDPRGWQF
>TRBV7-2|TRBJ1-1
ASSSQRQGMAF
>TRBV24-1|TRBJ1-5
ATSDRTGAFNQPQH
>TRBV11-2|TRBJ2-1
ASSLESLTGEQF
>TRBV14|TRBJ2-5
ASSQVLGTGGETQY
>TRBV7-2|TRBJ1-2
ASSLERDSGYT
>TRBV7-2|TRBJ2-7
ASSLARAREQY
>TRBV7-2|TRBJ2-7
ASSLAATYEQY
>TRBV9|TRBJ1-1
ASSVEPGGNTEAF
>TRBV2|TRBJ1-1
ASSETRGASIEAF
>TRBV7-2|TRBJ1-1
ATTPSNAEAF
>TRBV11-2|TRBJ2-4
ASSLDAWGGVNIQY
>TRBV29-1|TRBJ1-3
SGGMGNTIY
>TRBV6-5|TRBJ1-1
ASSYGQGNTEAF
>TRBV7-2|TRBJ2-1
ASSLRGLAGGEGEQF
>TRBV14|TRBJ2-3
ASSHHNPATGGADTQY
>TRBV7-2|TRBJ1-1
ASSLFRRGGNTEAF
>TRBV6-2/TRBV6-3|TRBJ2-1
ASRHGLAGRSSYNEQF
>TRBV6-1|TRBJ1-4
ASSEKQGAPLNEKLF
>TRBV7-8|TRBJ1-1
ASSLDGTATEAF
>TRBV20-1|TRBJ2-7
SARRGLAFHEQY
>TRBV28|TRBJ1-2
ASSRTSVYGYT
>TRBV2|TRBJ1-1
ASTQLGMNTEAF
>TRBV7-2|TRBJ2-1
ASRTKNEQF
>TRBV20-1|TRBJ1-4
SAREFREANEKLF
>TRBV28|TRBJ2-3
ASSPLGGPLSSTDTQY
>TRBV7-2|TRBJ1-2
ASSLGPGADGYT
>TRBV20-1|TRBJ2-2
SARSRGGNTGELF
>TRBV6-2/TRBV6-3|TRBJ1-1
ASSTTGAGNTEAF
>TRBV12-3/TRBV12-4|TRBJ2-5
ASSFAGTQETQY